These 21 T cell receptor beta chains came from one sample sequenced in a study of shared T cell receptors in the human thymus. TCRdb's copy holds only in-frame clones and misses some; the assay was immunoSEQ multiplex PCR. The data show approximately 660,000 clones, around 89% seen once. These sequences were also reported in another study, on human thymus T cells.

The sample was thymocytes. The receptor set was obtained from a boy in the first two years of life with a congenital heart defect.

The genes are TRBV7-9 and TRBJ2-6; the D is unclear. Germline loops: CDR1 SEHNR, CDR2 FQNEAQ (reference sequence). Between the trimmed V and J ends, which lost 3 bases and 4 bases, there was a span of 13 bases. CDR3 length: 16 residues. In nucleotides, the CDR3 is TGTGCCAGCAGCTTTCGAGCCCCCCGGGGGGCCAACGTCCTGACTTTC. Amino acid sequence: CASSFRAPRGANVLTF.

This clone was recorded once. This sequence joins TRBV5-4 and TRBJ2-1, with 9 bases aligning to TRBD2. The junction had 15 bases not matched to a gene; V was cut back by 1 base and J by 7 bases. Germline V lookup: CDR1 SGHNT, CDR2 YYREEE (reference sequence). The CDR3 length is 18 residues. CDR3 DNA: TGTGCCAGCAGCTTGTGGGGTAGCGGGAGATGTCGGTGTAATGAGCAGTTCTTC. It yields the protein CASSLWGSGRCRCNEQFF.

This clone was recorded once. The chain couples TRBV29-1 to TRBJ2-1; 9 bases map to TRBD1. V shed 7 bases, J shed 0 bases, and the junction held 19 bases outside the gene matches. The CDR3 extends over 19 amino acids. CDR1 and CDR2 (germline): SQVTM, ANQGSEA. The DNA of the CDR3 is TGCAGCGCTCCATTTTTGCGACAGGGGGAATCCAGCTCCTACAATGAGCAGTTCTTC. Protein: CSAPFLRQGESSSYNEQFF.

The V gene is TRBV5-1, the J gene TRBJ1-4; D is perhaps TRBD1 (6 bases). V dropped 3 bases and J dropped 3 bases, with 9 bases sitting between them. Germline-derived CDR1 and CDR2 are SGHRS and YFSETQ. CDR3 size: 14 residues. The DNA of the CDR3 is TGCGCCAGCAGCTCACAGGGATCTAATGAAAAACTGTTTTTT. This gives the protein CASSSQGSNEKLFF.

The rearrangement uses TRBV5-1 and TRBJ2-3; D is possibly TRBD2 (7 bases). CDR1 is SGHRS, CDR2 YFSETQ, per germline. V lost 5 bases to trimming and J lost 3 bases, with 16 bases between them. The CDR3 is 15 residues long. The CDR3 here is CASRKGGVRTDTQYF. The CDR3 DNA sequence: TGCGCCAGCAGGAAGGGGGGGGTTAGGACAGATACGCAGTATTTT.

The chain uses TRBV7-9 and TRBJ2-7, with 8 positions matching TRBD1. The CDR3 totals 14 residues. Germline CDR1 reads SEHNR; CDR2 reads FQNEAQ (reference sequence). Trimming took 2 bases from V and 2 from J; bases not matched to a gene: 2. The CDR3 reads CASSLKQGAYEQYF. The DNA of the CDR3 is TGTGCCAGCAGCTTAAAACAGGGGGCCTACGAGCAGTACTTC.

V is TRBV28 and J is TRBJ2-3; 8 positions match TRBD2. Trimming cost V 7 bases and J 0 bases; bases outside gene matches: 9. The germline V gene has CDR1 MDHEN and CDR2 SYDVKM. The CDR3 loop spans 16 amino acids. The CDR3 region is CASTPKCGRSTDTQYF. The CDR3 DNA sequence: TGTGCCAGCACTCCTAAGTGCGGGAGGAGCACAGATACGCAGTATTTT.

The V and J genes are TRBV9 and TRBJ2-2; 9 nucleotides line up with TRBD2. The V segment lost 0 bases and the J segment 2 bases; nucleotides outside the gene matches: 5. CDR1 SGDLS and CDR2 YYNGEE come from the germline V gene. The CDR3 has 17 residues. DNA for the CDR3: TGTGCCAGCAGCGTAGGGCTAGCGGGGAGAAACACCGGGGAGCTGTTTTTT. Residues: CASSVGLAGRNTGELFF.

This chain links TRBV27 with TRBJ1-1; 10 bases align to TRBD1. The V gene end was trimmed by 5 bases and the J gene end by 4 bases; junction bases not matched to a gene: 10. The CDR3 length is 16 residues. Germline-derived CDR1 and CDR2 are MNHEY and SMNVEV (reference sequence). The CDR3 region is CASSHPRTGGFTEAFF. As DNA, the CDR3 is TGTGCCAGCAGTCACCCACGGACAGGGGGATTCACTGAAGCTTTCTTT.

The chain is built from TRBV6-4 and TRBJ1-2, with D uncertain. This CDR3 is built from 12 residues. Germline V gene lookup returns CDR1 MRHNA and CDR2 SNTAGT. Trimming pared 3 bases from V and 4 bases from J, leaving 6 bases between. The CDR3 sequence is CASSESGYGYTF. The CDR3 nucleotides read TGTGCCAGCAGTGAAAGCGGCTATGGCTACACCTTC.

A few counts support this clone. The rearrangement uses TRBV2 and TRBJ1-1; 8 bases align to TRBD1. This CDR3 spans 15 amino acids. V lost 5 bases and J lost 4; bases outside the gene matches: 9. Germline V gene lookup returns CDR1 SNHLY and CDR2 FYNNEI. CDR3 region: CASSPRTGRSTEAFF. Written as DNA, the CDR3 is TGTGCCAGCAGTCCACGGACAGGGAGGTCCACTGAAGCTTTCTTT.

V and J are TRBV7-2 and TRBJ2-1, with D perhaps matching TRBD2 (5 bases). The CDR3 has 12 amino acids. CDR1 is SGHTA and CDR2 is FQGNSA in the germline V gene. Trimming took off 4 bases at V and 10 bases at J, with 11 bases between the two ends. In DNA, the CDR3 is TGTGCCAGCAGCTGGAGGTTTAAGGAGCAGTTCTTC. Translation: CASSWRFKEQFF. The variable domain in full, completed from reference TRBV7-2 and TRBJ2-1, reads GAGVSQSPSNKVTEKGKDVELRCDPISGHTALYWYRQSLGQGLEFLIYFQGNSAPDKSGLPSDRFSAERTGGSVSTLTIQRTQQEDSAVYLCASSWRFKEQFFGPGTRLTVL.

The chain is built from TRBV5-1 and TRBJ2-6; 8 nucleotides align to TRBD2. CDR1 and CDR2 from the germline V gene are SGHRS and YFSETQ. V was pared by 6 bases and J by 0 bases, with 5 bases of the junction left unmatched. The CDR3 sequence is 16 residues long. In DNA form, the CDR3 reads TGCGCCAGCACCCGCGGGGGGAGCTCTGGGGCCAACGTCCTGACTTTC. This translates into CASTRGGSSGANVLTF.

CDR3 bases: TGTGCCAGCAGTGAGGGGGACAGGGACTCTGGGGCCAACGTCCTGACTTTC. Protein sequence: CASSEGDRDSGANVLTF. The genes are TRBV6-4 and TRBJ2-6; TRBD1 matches 9 bases. With 3 bases clipped from V and 0 bases from J, the junction kept 3 bases outside the gene matches. The CDR3 is 17 amino acids. CDR1 is MRHNA, CDR2 SNTAGT, per germline.

The count of this clone is one. V and J are TRBV5-6 and TRBJ2-2; 11 bases map to TRBD1. Losses at the gene ends were 3 bases for V and 4 bases for J; bases not matched to a gene: 2. Per germline, CDR1 SGHDT and CDR2 YYEEEE. The CDR3 totals 15 residues. The CDR3 region has the DNA TGTGCCAGCAGCTCGGGACAGGGGGGCACCGGGGAGCTGTTTTTT. Amino acid sequence: CASSSGQGGTGELFF.

The chain recombines TRBV6-5 with TRBJ2-7; weak D call: TRBD1 (6 bases). CDR1 is MNHEY, CDR2 SVGAGI, per germline. This CDR3 region has 13 residues. The V gene lost 6 bases and the J gene lost 4 bases, with 13 bases spanning the gap. CDR3 coding DNA: TGTGCCAGCAGGCGTGGGGGCCTGTACGAGCAGTACTTC. Its protein product is CASRRGGLYEQYF.

The chain has TRBV27 and TRBJ2-1; weak D call: TRBD2 (6 bases). V shed 5 bases and J shed 10 bases, with 15 bases lying between them. CDR1 MNHEY and CDR2 SMNVEV come from the germline V gene (reference sequence). The CDR3 loop spans 13 amino acids. CDR3 in amino acids: CASSPPSGDEQFF. As DNA, the CDR3 is TGTGCCAGCAGTCCCCCGTCGGGGGACGAGCAGTTCTTC.

The chain carries TRBV5-6 and TRBJ2-2, with 7 bases identical to TRBD1. The CDR3 length is 18 residues. The germline CDR1 and CDR2 sequences are SGHDT and YYEEEE. The V gene end was trimmed by 0 bases and the J gene end by 5 bases; junction bases not matched to a gene: 13. In nucleotides, the CDR3 is TGTGCCAGCAGCTTGGCTGCTGTAGGGGGCGGTTTTACCGGGGAGCTGTTTTTT. Its protein is CASSLAAVGGGFTGELFF.

This clone was seen only a few times. V usage is TRBV19 and J usage is TRBJ2-2, with 11 bases fitting TRBD2. The J segment lost 5 bases and the V segment lost 3 bases, leaving 5 bases of the junction unmatched. Germline V gives CDR1 LNHDA, CDR2 SQIVND (reference sequence). The CDR3 loop spans 16 amino acids. The CDR3 region is CASSIRGTSGTGELFF. CDR3 nucleotides: TGTGCCAGTAGTATTCGGGGGACTAGCGGTACCGGGGAGCTGTTTTTT.

Only one count was recorded for this clone. The chain is built from TRBV4-2 and TRBJ1-2; D unresolved. Trimming took 0 bases from V and 3 from J, leaving 14 bases between them. Per germline, CDR1 LGHNA and CDR2 YNFKEQ. The CDR3 runs to 16 residues. CDR3 region: CASSQDPGGAYYGYTF. CDR3 nucleotide sequence: TGTGCCAGCAGCCAAGACCCAGGTGGCGCCTACTATGGCTACACCTTC.

The rearrangement uses TRBV4-3 and TRBJ1-2; TRBD1 is a possible D gene (5 bases). CDR3 length: 17 residues. V dropped 0 bases and J dropped 0 bases, with 14 bases sitting between them. The germline V gene has CDR1 LGHNA and CDR2 YSLEER. In nucleotides, the CDR3 is TGCGCCAGCAGCCAAGATGGGGCCCTACCCCCTAACTATGGCTACACCTTC. This codes for CASSQDGALPPNYGYTF.